Below, 2 T cell receptor beta chains from the same sample are listed, as sequenced in a study of low-dose radiotherapy and immunotherapy resistance in tumors. Time point described: after trial treatment. The treatment here: LDRT plus nivolumab, ipilimumab, low-dose cyclophosphamide and aspirin (RACIN trial). Both TCRalpha and TCRbeta chains were reverse transcribed with V-gene-specific primers. With a constant-region primer and a V-primer adapter, TCRs were subjected to 20 PCR cycles of amplification. One entry per CDR3 protein results from TCRdb running MiXCR on the reads. The sample carries 85,000 to 95,000 distinct CDR3 sequences, 20% to 25% recorded once. The sample consisted of PBMCs, taken after low-dose radiotherapy plus immunotherapy. These TCRs come from a female donor with ovarian cancer.

The sample holds many counts of this clonotype. This rearrangement joins TRBV10-3 to TRBJ2-1, with TRBD2 matching 7 bases. The CDR3 is 16 residues long. V was clipped by 0 bases and J by 5 bases; unmatched bases: 7. Per the germline V gene, CDR1 is ENHRY and CDR2 is SYGVKD. The CDR3 spells CAISESGGGPHNEQFF. CDR3 coding DNA: TGTGCCATCAGTGAGTCCGGGGGAGGGCCTCACAATGAGCAGTTCTTC.

Remarks on this clonotype: One end of the junction fails to match germline, which may point to a read error. The chain links TRBV19 to TRBJ1-1, with TRBD1 matching 11 bases. The germline CDR1 and CDR2 sequences are LNHDA and SQIVND (reference sequence). The CDR3 consists of 16 residues. The CDR3 DNA reads as TGTGTCAGTAGTCCCGGGACAGGGGGTGGAAAAACTGAAGCTTTCTTT. This codes for CVSSPGTGGGKTEAFF.